Following are 22 T cell receptor beta chains from one sample sequenced in a study of T cells in Graves' hyperthyroidism and ophthalmopathy. Regions amplified from RNA transcripts were the TCR beta CDR3 regions. An initial round of RT-PCR targeting the TCR CDR3 relied on the HTBI primer set. TCRdb fed the multiplex PCR reads into MiXCR, producing one record per CDR3 protein. Altogether fewer than 750,000 distinct CDR3 sequences are present, approximately 14% being singletons, with the ten largest covering around 4.5%. The sequencing input was blood. The receptors were sampled from a woman aged 35 to 49 with Graves' ophthalmopathy.

This clonotype has at least ten counts. J is TRBJ2-5 and V is TRBV30; D not resolved. V lost 0 bases and J 5 bases, leaving 7 bases between the germline ends. This CDR3 spans 12 amino acids. Germline CDR1 reads GTSNPN; CDR2 reads SVGIG (reference sequence). CDR3 bases: TGTGCCTGGAGTGTGTCGGGTGAGACCCAGTACTTC. Translation: CAWSVSGETQYF.

Ten or more counts support this clonotype. This chain uses TRBV20-1 with TRBJ2-5; unclear D gene. The CDR3 loop spans 11 amino acids. Germline V gives CDR1 DFQATT, CDR2 SNEGSKA (reference sequence). V was trimmed by 1 base and J by 7 bases, leaving 7 bases between them. The chain's CDR3 is CSARAVGTQYF. The CDR3 DNA reads TGCAGTGCTAGAGCAGTAGGGACCCAGTACTTC.

This clonotype was seen a handful of times. The V and J genes are TRBV6-5 and TRBJ1-2, with D unclear. The CDR3 is made up of 12 amino acids. Germline V gene lookup returns CDR1 MNHEY and CDR2 SVGAGI. With 4 bases removed from V and 3 bases from J, the gap between germline ends came to 6 bases. CDR3 sequence (DNA): TGTGCCAGCAGTTTCGGCTACTATGGCTACACCTTC. Protein sequence: CASSFGYYGYTF.

This clonotype has ten or more counts. The J gene is TRBJ2-5, the V gene TRBV7-8; 8 nucleotides agree with TRBD2. The V segment lost 3 bases and the J segment 5 bases; nucleotides outside the gene matches: 17. The CDR3 sequence is 18 residues long. Germline V gives CDR1 SGHVS, CDR2 FQNEAQ. The CDR3 DNA is TGTGCCAGCAGCTTCCCCAAGACAGTAGCGGGACGGGAGGAGACCCAGTACTTC. It translates to CASSFPKTVAGREETQYF.

This clonotype has at least ten counts. The CDR3 DNA sequence: TGTGCCAGCAGTCCCTCGTCCTCACAAGAGACCCAGTACTTC. Its translation: CASSPSSSQETQYF. V is TRBV28 and J is TRBJ2-5; D uncertain. Trimming shortened V by 5 bases and J by 2 bases, and 12 bases separated the two germline ends. The CDR3 has 14 amino acids. Per germline, CDR1 MDHEN and CDR2 SYDVKM.

This clonotype was seen many times. The CDR3 reads CASSLSFGELFF. In DNA, the CDR3 is TGTGCCAGCAGTTTATCTTTCGGGGAGCTGTTTTTT. The chain combines TRBV27 with TRBJ2-2; the D is unclear. V was cut by 0 bases and J by 7 bases, with 3 bases left in between. The CDR3 length is 12 residues. Germline loops: CDR1 MNHEY, CDR2 SMNVEV (reference sequence).

The table lists this clonotype with many counts. The V call is TRBV19, the J call TRBJ1-5; possible D gene TRBD1, 6 bases. The V gene lost 7 bases and the J gene lost 6 bases, with 19 bases spanning the gap. Germline V lookup: CDR1 LNHDA, CDR2 SQIVND (reference sequence). This CDR3 has 15 residues. The CDR3 DNA sequence: TGTGCCAGTACCCCCTGGGCAGGGGCTAGTCAGCCCCAGCATTTT. Translating it yields CASTPWAGASQPQHF.

This clonotype occurred many times. The chain's CDR3 is CASSGGTEANYGYTF. The CDR3 nucleotides are TGTGCCAGCAGCGGGGGGACCGAAGCTAACTATGGCTACACCTTC. V is TRBV6-1 and J is TRBJ1-2, with D maybe TRBD1 (5 bases). The length of the CDR3 is 15 residues. Trimming shortened V by 6 bases and J by 0 bases, and 14 bases separated the two germline ends. CDR1 and CDR2 from the germline V gene are MNHNS and SASEGT.

This clonotype has at least ten counts. V and J are TRBV28 and TRBJ2-7; 9 nucleotides match TRBD1. Trimming took 5 bases from V and 4 from J; bases not matched to a gene: 6. The CDR3 sequence is 14 residues long. Germline V gives CDR1 MDHEN, CDR2 SYDVKM. The DNA for the CDR3 is TGTGCCAGCAGTCGCCCCGGGACAGGGTACGAGCAGTACTTC. Protein: CASSRPGTGYEQYF.

At least ten counts were recorded for this clonotype. For the CDR3, the DNA is TGTGCCAGCAGTTTGTCCGGCAGGGCTTTCTTT. This gives the protein CASSLSGRAFF. The chain has TRBV12-3 or TRBV12-4 and TRBJ1-1, with D hard to call. V lost 3 bases to trimming and J lost 11 bases, with 10 bases between them. The CDR3 totals 11 residues.

The chain employs TRBV20-1 and TRBJ1-5; D unresolved. Between the trimmed V and J ends, which lost 3 bases and 4 bases, there was a span of 16 bases. This CDR3 is built from 15 residues. Germline CDR1 and CDR2: DFQATT and SNEGSKA (reference sequence). The CDR3: CSAREEGGGNQPQHF. The CDR3 nucleotides read TGCAGTGCTAGGGAGGAGGGAGGTGGTAATCAGCCCCAGCATTTT.

This clonotype was seen repeatedly, ten times or more. This sequence joins TRBV15 and TRBJ1-1, with D hard to call. CDR1 and CDR2 (germline): LNHNV, YYDKDF (reference sequence). V gave up 0 bases and J gave up 3 bases, with 14 bases separating them. The CDR3 loop spans 16 amino acids. For the CDR3, the DNA is TGTGCCACCAGCAGAGATCGTGGCCAGGCGCACACTGAAGCTTTCTTT. Amino acids: CATSRDRGQAHTEAFF.

In its sample, this clonotype was seen many times. DNA for the CDR3: TGCAGCGTCGCCTCGGGGGGAGGGGTGAGCTATGGCTACACCTTC. Translated, it gives CSVASGGGVSYGYTF. The chain joins TRBV29-1 to TRBJ1-2, with D possibly being TRBD1 (5 bases). V was cut by 6 bases and J by 4 bases, with 21 bases left in between. The CDR3 sequence is 15 residues long. Per the germline V gene, CDR1 is SQVTM and CDR2 is ANQGSEA.

This clonotype was observed a handful of times. The chain employs TRBV30 and TRBJ1-2; D call uncertain. Trimming took off 0 bases at V and 7 bases at J, with 12 bases between the two ends. Germline V gene data show CDR1 as GTSNPN and CDR2 as SVGIG (reference sequence). CDR3 size: 13 residues. CDR3 region: CAWSVYRSGGYTF. The CDR3 coding sequence is TGTGCCTGGAGTGTATACCGGTCTGGTGGCTACACCTTC.

This clonotype appeared many times. V gene TRBV6-1 combines with J gene TRBJ1-2, with unresolved D. The V gene's germline CDR1 is MNHNS and CDR2 SASEGT. The CDR3 sequence is 13 residues long. The V end lost 2 bases, the J end lost 5 bases, and 9 bases lay between the germline ends. The CDR3 bases are TGTGCCAGCAGTGAAACCCAGTCGTATGGCTACACCTTC. The encoded protein is CASSETQSYGYTF.

This clonotype occurred many times. The CDR3 spells CASSSYGTGNYGYTF. The DNA of the CDR3 is TGTGCCAGCAGCTCATACGGGACAGGCAACTATGGCTACACCTTC. J is TRBJ1-2 and V is TRBV7-2, with TRBD1 matching over 8 bases. The CDR3 is 15 amino acids. After removal of 4 bases from V and 2 bases from J, the junction contained 6 bases not matched to a gene. Germline V CDR1 and CDR2: SGHTA, FQGNSA. Complete variable domain (other parts from reference TRBV7-2 and TRBJ1-2): GAGVSQSPSNKVTEKGKDVELRCDPISGHTALYWYRQSLGQGLEFLIYFQGNSAPDKSGLPSDRFSAERTGGSVSTLTIQRTQQEDSAVYLCASSSYGTGNYGYTFGSGTRLTVV.

The sample holds one count of this clonotype. The chain employs TRBV4-3 and TRBJ2-2; no definite D call. Germline V gene sequence: CDR1 LGHNA, CDR2 YSLEER. CDR3 length: 14 residues. The V end lost 0 bases, the J end lost 1 base, and 3 bases lay between the germline ends. The CDR3 sequence is CASSQDENTGELFF. The CDR3 coding sequence is TGCGCCAGCAGCCAAGATGAGAACACCGGGGAGCTGTTTTTT.

This clonotype was seen ten or more times. The rearrangement joins TRBV12-3 or TRBV12-4 to TRBJ2-5; the match to TRBD1 covers 8 bases. The CDR3 has 13 amino acids. The V segment lost 6 bases and the J segment 13 bases; nucleotides outside the gene matches: 13. The CDR3 DNA reads TGTGCCAGCAGGGACCGGGACAGGAGTGTATGGTACTTC. Amino acids: CASRDRDRSVWYF.

The chain recombines TRBV4-3 with TRBJ1-1; D gene uncertain. The CDR3 spans 15 residues. V was cut by 1 base and J by 0 bases, with 9 bases left in between. The germline V gene has CDR1 LGHNA and CDR2 YSLEER. CDR3 residues: CASSQARIMNTEAFF. CDR3 sequence (DNA): TGCGCCAGCAGCCAAGCTAGGATAATGAACACTGAAGCTTTCTTT.

The rearrangement uses TRBV7-2 and TRBJ2-7; the D call may be TRBD1 or TRBD2 (5 bases each). Germline V gene data show CDR1 as SGHTA and CDR2 as FQGNSA. Trimming pared 6 bases from V and 2 bases from J, leaving 11 bases between. The CDR3 is 13 residues long. Written as DNA, the CDR3 is TGTGCCAGCAGATCGGGACGGACCTACGAGCAGTACTTC. Protein product: CASRSGRTYEQYF.

In this sample, this clonotype turned up many times. The rearrangement uses TRBV7-8 and TRBJ2-7, with TRBD1 matching over 10 bases. The germline gives CDR1 SGHVS, CDR2 FQNEAQ. V trimming: 5 bases; J trimming: 9 bases; junction bases outside the gene matches: 16. CDR3 length equals 16 residues. The CDR3 loop is CASSPSPGQGILGQYF. The CDR3 nucleotides read TGTGCCAGCAGCCCCTCCCCGGGACAGGGGATTCTTGGGCAGTACTTC. The complete variable domain, with remaining parts taken from reference TRBV7-8 and TRBJ2-7, reads GAGVSQSPRYKVAKRGQDVALRCDPISGHVSLFWYQQALGQGPEFLTYFQNEAQLDKSGLPSDRFFAERPEGSVSTLKIQRTQQEDSAVYLCASSPSPGQGILGQYFGPGTRLTVT.

This clonotype has ten or more counts. This rearrangement joins TRBV29-1 to TRBJ1-4; perhaps TRBD1 as D (5 bases). The CDR3 spans 15 residues. In germline, CDR1 is SQVTM, CDR2 ANQGSEA. Trimming left V 4 bases short and J 5 bases short, with 17 bases between. The DNA for the CDR3 is TGCAGCGTTGGAGTGGGGCCAGGAGTAAATGAAAAACTGTTTTTT. Encoded protein: CSVGVGPGVNEKLFF.